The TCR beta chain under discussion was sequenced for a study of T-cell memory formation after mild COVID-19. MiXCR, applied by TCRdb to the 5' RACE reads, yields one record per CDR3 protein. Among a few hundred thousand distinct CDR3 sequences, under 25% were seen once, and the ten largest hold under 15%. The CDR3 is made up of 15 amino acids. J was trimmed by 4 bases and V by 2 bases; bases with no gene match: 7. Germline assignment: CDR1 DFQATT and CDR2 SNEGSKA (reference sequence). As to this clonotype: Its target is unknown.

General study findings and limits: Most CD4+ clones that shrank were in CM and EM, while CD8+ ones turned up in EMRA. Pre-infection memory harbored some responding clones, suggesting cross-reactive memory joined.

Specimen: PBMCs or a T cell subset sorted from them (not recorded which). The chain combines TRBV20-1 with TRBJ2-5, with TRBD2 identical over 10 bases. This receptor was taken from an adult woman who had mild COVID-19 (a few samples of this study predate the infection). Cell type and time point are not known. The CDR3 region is CSARPLAGALETQYF. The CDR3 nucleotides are TGCAGTGCTAGACCTCTAGCGGGAGCTTTAGAGACCCAGTACTTC.